Below are 2 T cell receptor beta chains sequenced from a single sample in a study of blood T cell repertoires in COVID-19. Using immunoSEQ multiplex PCR, the repertoire was profiled, and TCRdb retains in-frame clones only, with some absent. The table has around 100,000 clones, around 86% seen once; the top ten hold 4.5% to 5.5%. Source material: peripheral blood. Receptor source: a man aged 60 to 69 with COVID-19, enrolled during active disease.

The V and J genes are TRBV11-3 and TRBJ2-7, with D tentatively TRBD1 (5 bases). The CDR3 covers 13 residues. The V end lost 0 bases, the J end lost 7 bases, and 10 bases lay between the germline ends. The germline CDR1 and CDR2 sequences are SGHNT and YENEEA. The CDR3 region is CASSLEGLGEQYF. DNA of the CDR3: TGTGCCAGCAGCTTAGAGGGGCTGGGAGAGCAGTACTTC.

V usage is TRBV7-9 and J usage is TRBJ1-1; D remains ambiguous. CDR1 is SEHNR and CDR2 is FQNEAQ in the germline V gene (reference sequence). Trimming took 5 bases from V and 3 from J, leaving 13 bases between them. The CDR3 sequence is 14 residues long. The CDR3 DNA reads as TGTGCCAGCAGCCCCTCAAGAGGGTACACTGAAGCTTTCTTT. This codes for CASSPSRGYTEAFF.